This TCR beta chain stems from a study of shared clonotypes between healthy human individuals. Overall study results and limits: A reduction in generation probabilities was seen for non-shared clonotypes relative to those shared by all four donors. The sharing of approximately 5.1% of naive CD4 clonotypes was seen across a handful of donors.

The naive CD8 fraction comprised CD45RO-negative cells positively selected for CCR7 and excluded terminally differentiated effector memory CD45RA+ cells. Participating donors were healthy, HIV-negative adults free of recent acute infections or vaccinations. The CDR3 contains 14 residues. The germline CDR1 and CDR2 sequences are SGHTS and YDEGEE. V lost 7 bases, J lost 1 base, and 11 bases lay in between. Details on this clone: The antigen is unknown.

Original processing notes: Sequence data from immunoSEQ were junction-only and lacked quality scores; consequently, filtering differed. Here immunoSEQ multiplex PCR was the method, and the copy in TCRdb shows in-frame clones only, minus some. The V and J calls and clone size come from that table; D and trimming were worked out from the DNA. This sample carries more than 2 million clones, roughly 95% of them seen once, and the ten largest clones take 0.85% to 1.2%. Sample: naive CD8+ T cells sorted from blood. The chain has TRBV5-8 and TRBJ2-2, with D perhaps matching TRBD1 or TRBD2 (6 bases each). This TCR was recovered from a man aged 18 to 30 in good health. CDR3 residues: CASWGAMNTGELFF. CDR3 coding DNA: TGTGCCAGCTGGGGGGCAATGAACACCGGGGAGCTGTTTTTT. Looking up the rest from reference TRBV5-8 and TRBJ2-2 gives the full variable domain: EAGVTQSPTHLIKTRGQQATLRCSPISGHTSVYWYQQALGLGLQFLLWYDEGEERNRGNFPPRFSGRQFPNYSSELNVNALELEDSALYLCASWGAMNTGELFFGEGSRLTVL.